This T cell receptor (beta chain) was retrieved from a study of shared clonotypes between healthy human individuals. The length of the CDR3 is 18 residues. V was clipped by 3 bases and J by 2 bases; unmatched bases: 10. Germline loops: CDR1 ENHRY, CDR2 SYGVKD. Each replicate PCR on the sorted subsets used approximately 180 ng DNA (roughly 32,000 T cell genomes). Assay used: immunoSEQ multiplex PCR; TCRdb lists only in-frame clones, some missing. Here the sample spans hundreds of thousands of clones, nearly 97% being singletons. Only CD45RO-negative cells positively selected for CCR7 counted as naive CD8 cells, so terminally differentiated effector memory CD45RA+ cells were excluded.

The rearrangement joins TRBV10-3 to TRBJ2-2; 9 bases are a match to TRBD2. The clonotype comes from a woman in her twenties or thirties in good health. Sequenced: naive CD8+ T cells sorted from blood. Here the CDR3 DNA reads TGTGCCATCAGTGAAGGGGCGGGAGGGCCACTTAACACCGGGGAGCTGTTTTTT. Translation gives CAISEGAGGPLNTGELFF.